Below are 19 T cell receptor beta chains sequenced from a single sample in a study of blood T cells in healthy people across ages. Then a second PCR, running roughly 7 to 11 cycles, was carried out with a sample-barcoded 5' primer and a J-beta primer mix. A single record per CDR3 protein comes from TCRdb applying MiXCR to the 5' RACE reads. The table has approximately 810,000 distinct CDR3 sequences, under 35% seen once. Sequencing was carried out using blood. The origin of the receptors is a woman older than 75 in good health.

Points on this clonotype: One end of the junction does not line up with germline, which may come from a read error. As DNA, the CDR3 is TGTGCCGGCAGTAAGAGCACAGATACGCAGTATTTT. This translates into CAGSKSTDTQYF. The rearrangement links TRBV6-6 to TRBJ2-3; D is unresolved. Germline loops: CDR1 MNHNY, CDR2 SVGAGI (reference sequence). The CDR3 sequence is 12 residues long.

In this sample, this clonotype turned up many times. The V call is TRBV11-2, the J call TRBJ2-5; weak D call: TRBD1 (6 bases). There are 15 residues in the CDR3. Germline CDR1 is SGHAT and CDR2 is FQNNGV. V lost 6 bases and J lost 0, with 14 bases in between. This CDR3 is CASSKGGMNQETQYF. The DNA for the CDR3 is TGTGCCAGCAGTAAAGGGGGAATGAACCAAGAGACCCAGTACTTC.

This clonotype was detected many times. The rearrangement links TRBV5-1 to TRBJ1-2; the D gene is possibly TRBD1 (6 bases). Trimming left V 4 bases short and J 2 bases short, with 15 bases between. CDR1 is SGHRS, CDR2 YFSETQ, per germline. The CDR3 has 15 amino acids. The CDR3 here is CASSGGPTLNYGYTF. CDR3 DNA: TGCGCCAGCAGCGGGGGCCCAACCTTAAACTATGGCTACACCTTC. Full variable domain (outside the CDR3, taken from reference TRBV5-1 and TRBJ1-2): KAGVTQTPRYLIKTRGQQVTLSCSPISGHRSVSWYQQTPGQGLQFLFEYFSETQRNKGNFPGRFSGRQFSNSRSEMNVSTLELGDSALYLCASSGGPTLNYGYTFGSGTRLTVV.

This clonotype showed up just a few times. The chain recombines TRBV9 with TRBJ1-6; D gene uncertain. CDR1 is SGDLS and CDR2 is YYNGEE in the germline V gene. V lost 3 bases and J 5 bases, leaving 9 bases between the germline ends. CDR3 length: 14 residues. The CDR3 here is CASSDRTNNSPLHF. The CDR3 region has the DNA TGTGCCAGCAGCGACAGAACTAATAATTCACCCCTCCACTTT.

This clonotype has at least ten counts. The rearrangement joins TRBV20-1 to TRBJ1-5; D gene uncertain. Germline-derived CDR1 and CDR2 are DFQATT and SNEGSKA (reference sequence). The CDR3 is 13 amino acids. V was trimmed by 6 bases and J by 5 bases, leaving 14 bases between them. CDR3 nucleotide sequence: TGCAGTGCCCACGGGGTGGCTCATCAGCCCCAGCATTTT. It yields the protein CSAHGVAHQPQHF.

Concerning this clonotype: One end of the junction is discordant with germline, which a read error may explain. The chain has TRBV6-5 and TRBJ2-7, with 9 bases identical to TRBD1. The tail of the sequence fits TRBJ2-4 better, so the J call may be wrong. CDR1 and CDR2 from the germline V gene are MNHEY and SVGAGI. The CDR3 length is 14 residues. CDR3 bases: TGTGCAAGCAGTTGGGGACAGGGCGGGAACATTCAGTACTTC. It codes for CASSWGQGGNIQYF.

This clonotype was detected once. One base away lies a much larger clone, so this may be a sequencing read error. The chain is built from TRBV12-3 or TRBV12-4 and TRBJ1-6; D ambiguous. This CDR3 contains 13 residues. V lost 3 bases, J lost 10 bases, and 10 bases lay in between. CDR3: CASSFREDSPLHF. The CDR3 DNA is TGTGCCAGCAGTTTCCGGGAGGACTCACCCCTCCACTTT.

V and J are TRBV20-1 and TRBJ1-1; 7 bases map to TRBD1. This CDR3 region has 14 residues. Unmatched junction bases numbered 10, after V lost 5 bases and J lost 4 bases. The germline V gene has CDR1 DFQATT and CDR2 SNEGSKA (reference sequence). The CDR3 DNA is TGCAGTGCTCATGTGACAGGGAGGTTCACTGAAGCTTTCTTT. It translates to CSAHVTGRFTEAFF.

Many counts were recorded for this clonotype. Possible read error: a much larger clone is one base away. The chain combines TRBV10-3 with TRBJ2-5, with D possibly TRBD2 on 6 matching bases. The CDR3 covers 14 residues. The V gene's germline CDR1 is ENHRY and CDR2 SYGVKD. This CDR3 is CAIRESSGWETQYF. In nucleotides, the CDR3 is TGTGCCATCAGGGAGTCGAGCGGGTGGGAGACCCAGTACTTC.

This clonotype has at least ten counts. The junction and the germline gene differ at one end; a read error may be behind it. The chain is built from TRBV12-3 or TRBV12-4 and TRBJ2-7; D may be TRBD1 (5 bases). This CDR3 region has 14 residues. The CDR3 nucleotides read TGTGCCAGCAGTTTAGGAGGCCCAGGGTACGATCAGTACTTC. Protein product: CASSLGGPGYDQYF.

The V and J genes are TRBV7-8 and TRBJ2-5; 7 bases agree with TRBD1. Germline loops: CDR1 SGHVS, CDR2 FQNEAQ. V was clipped by 4 bases and J by 5 bases; unmatched bases: 4. CDR3 size: 13 residues. CDR3 bases: TGTGCCAGCAGCTGGGACAGAAGCGAGACCCAGTACTTC. Translated: CASSWDRSETQYF.

This clonotype showed up many times. A much larger clonotype is one base distant, so this may be a read error. The chain employs TRBV20-1 and TRBJ1-2, with 12 bases matching TRBD1. Germline values: CDR1 DFQATT, CDR2 SNEGSKA (reference sequence). Germline trimming cut 5 bases from V and 8 bases from J; bases unmatched to any gene: 9. The length of the CDR3 is 14 residues. Here the CDR3 reads CSAGTGGAPFGYTF. The CDR3 DNA sequence: TGCAGTGCTGGGACAGGGGGCGCTCCCTTCGGCTACACCTTC.

This chain uses TRBV30 with TRBJ2-7, with no clear D. The CDR3 contains 13 residues. In germline, CDR1 is GTSNPN, CDR2 SVGIG (reference sequence). Trimming removed 0 bases from V and 1 base from J, with 7 bases in between. CDR3 amino acids: CAWSVRQSYEQYF. In DNA form, the CDR3 reads TGTGCCTGGAGTGTACGACAATCCTACGAGCAGTACTTC.

This sequence joins TRBV7-9 and TRBJ1-4; D may be TRBD1 (6 bases). This CDR3 has 14 residues. Looked up from germline, CDR1 is SEHNR and CDR2 is FQNEAQ (reference sequence). The V end was cut by 3 bases, the J end by 7 bases, with 12 bases between. DNA of the CDR3: TGTGCCAGCAGCTTCGGGGGCGCGGCTGAAAAACTGTTTTTT. As protein: CASSFGGAAEKLFF.

This clonotype turned up a few times. A read error is possible here, since a much larger clone lies one base away. The rearrangement links TRBV20-1 to TRBJ2-7; D remains unclear. Germline assignment: CDR1 DFQATT and CDR2 SNEGSKA (reference sequence). The CDR3 extends over 11 amino acids. Deletions cut 3 bases from V and 7 bases from J, with 10 bases between. This CDR3 is CSASLDNEQYF. Here the CDR3 DNA reads TGCAGTGCTAGCCTCGACAATGAGCAGTACTTC.

The chain carries TRBV7-6 and TRBJ2-7; possibly TRBD1 for D (5 bases). The assigned J gene may be wrong: the sequence end matches TRBJ2-5 better. The CDR3 has 13 amino acids. CDR1 is SGHVS, CDR2 FNYEAQ, per germline. CDR3 protein: CASSRRGSQTQYF. The CDR3 bases are TGTGCCAGCAGCCGTAGGGGAAGTCAGACCCAGTACTTC.

In DNA, the CDR3 is TGTGCCAGCAGGGGACCAGGGTTCTCCTACGAGCAGTACTTC. Translation: CASRGPGFSYEQYF. The V call is TRBV6-5, the J call TRBJ2-7, with D perhaps being TRBD1 or TRBD2 (5 bases each). Germline V CDR1 and CDR2: MNHEY, SVGAGI. The CDR3 consists of 14 residues. Trimming took off 6 bases at V and 0 bases at J, with 12 bases between the two ends.

This clonotype was seen repeatedly, ten times or more. The chain employs TRBV6-5 and TRBJ2-1, with D unresolved. This CDR3 contains 15 residues. Germline V gives CDR1 MNHEY, CDR2 SVGAGI. V dropped 8 bases and J dropped 2 bases, with 16 bases sitting between them. For the CDR3, the DNA is TGTGCCAGCGGGATAGGGCTAGAGGCCTACAATGAGCAGTTCTTC. Protein: CASGIGLEAYNEQFF.

This clonotype was picked up many times. This rearrangement joins TRBV10-3 to TRBJ1-2; D is uncertain. This CDR3 spans 13 amino acids. The germline V gene has CDR1 ENHRY and CDR2 SYGVKD. Trimming pared 2 bases from V and 4 bases from J, leaving 8 bases between. CDR3 residues: CAISEDASYGYTF. The CDR3 bases are TGTGCCATCAGTGAGGACGCCAGCTATGGCTACACCTTC.